The 8 T cell receptor beta chains presented below share a single source sample, sequenced in a study of T-cell reconstitution after alpha-beta-depleted transplantation in children. During its preparation, the TCRbeta library received unique molecular identifiers. TCRdb re-called the PCR reads through MiXCR, storing one row per CDR3 protein. This table has approximately 300,000 distinct CDR3 sequences, about 7.3% appearing once. For these receptors, no antigen is known. Study-wide results and caveats: T-cell numbers and diversity one year post-transplant derived largely from freshly generated T cells.

The sample in question was peripheral blood, obtained 360 days after TCRalphabeta/CD19-depleted stem cell transplant. The receptors were sampled from a female patient between 2 and 15 years old who had a stem cell transplant for Fanconi anemia, so the T cells may come from the graft donor.

The chain carries TRBV7-2 and TRBJ2-1, with 8 bases lining up with TRBD2. This CDR3 comprises 14 residues. V was pared by 3 bases and J by 9 bases, with 7 bases of the junction left unmatched. Germline CDR1 is SGHTA and CDR2 is FQGNSA. CDR3 bases: TGTGCCAGCAGCTTCGGGGGGGCGTCCAGTGAGCAGTTCTTC. Protein sequence: CASSFGGASSEQFF.

In its sample, this clonotype was seen many times. V is TRBV6-1 and J is TRBJ1-3; no clear D gene. Per germline, CDR1 MNHNS and CDR2 SASEGT. This CDR3 is built from 13 residues. The V end was cut by 7 bases, the J end by 8 bases, with 15 bases between. CDR3 residues: CASKGTGEDTIYF. The CDR3 DNA is TGTGCCAGCAAGGGCACCGGGGAGGACACCATATATTTT.

This clonotype was counted many times. V usage is TRBV20-1 and J usage is TRBJ2-1; perhaps TRBD1 as D (5 bases). Germline values: CDR1 DFQATT, CDR2 SNEGSKA (reference sequence). Trimming took off 4 bases at V and 4 bases at J, with 17 bases between the two ends. The CDR3 length is 15 residues. The CDR3 protein is CSATPVSGLYNEQFF. The DNA of the CDR3 is TGCAGTGCTACCCCAGTTTCAGGGTTATACAATGAGCAGTTCTTC.

Many counts were recorded for this clonotype. This chain joins TRBV5-5 and TRBJ1-2; D unresolved. The germline gives CDR1 SGHKS, CDR2 YYEKEE (reference sequence). This CDR3 is 13 amino acids long. Trimming shortened V by 0 bases and J by 7 bases, and 10 bases separated the two germline ends. The CDR3 protein is CASSLVDGSGYTF. The CDR3 nucleotides read TGTGCCAGCAGCTTGGTTGACGGGTCTGGCTACACCTTC.

The chain carries TRBV5-8 and TRBJ1-1; TRBD1 might be the D (6 bases). V lost 7 bases and J lost 1, with 17 bases in between. Germline CDR1 reads SGHTS; CDR2 reads YDEGEE. The CDR3 covers 15 residues. The CDR3 nucleotides read TGTGCCAGCTCCACAGGGTTGTCCCCGAACACTGAAGCTTTCTTT. Amino acid sequence: CASSTGLSPNTEAFF. The whole variable domain, remainder taken from reference TRBV5-8 and TRBJ1-1, is EAGVTQSPTHLIKTRGQQATLRCSPISGHTSVYWYQQALGLGLQFLLWYDEGEERNRGNFPPRFSGRQFPNYSSELNVNALELEDSALYLCASSTGLSPNTEAFFGQGTRLTVV.

This clonotype was observed many times. The chain uses TRBV7-9 and TRBJ2-5; D gene unclear. Deletions cut 0 bases from V and 0 bases from J, with 8 bases between. From germline, CDR1 is SEHNR and CDR2 FQNEAQ (reference sequence). CDR3 length: 15 residues. The CDR3 is CASSLAGWYQETQYF. The DNA of the CDR3 is TGTGCCAGCAGCTTAGCCGGGTGGTACCAAGAGACCCAGTACTTC.

This clonotype was seen ten or more times. The genes are TRBV28 and TRBJ1-1, with a possible D match to TRBD1 (5 bases). Between the trimmed V and J ends, which lost 2 bases and 0 bases, there was a span of 16 bases. This CDR3 has 17 amino acids. Germline lookup yields CDR1 MDHEN and CDR2 SYDVKM. CDR3 sequence: CASSLAGVGQMNTEAFF. CDR3 nucleotide sequence: TGTGCCAGCAGTTTAGCGGGAGTGGGGCAAATGAACACTGAAGCTTTCTTT. Full variable domain (outside the CDR3, taken from reference TRBV28 and TRBJ1-1): DVKVTQSSRYLVKRTGEKVFLECVQDMDHENMFWYRQDPGLGLRLIYFSYDVKMKEKGDIPEGYSVSREKKERFSLILESASTNQTSMYLCASSLAGVGQMNTEAFFGQGTRLTVV.

V and J are TRBV7-3 and TRBJ2-6; perhaps D is TRBD1 or TRBD2 (5 bases each). Germline CDR1 SGHTA, CDR2 FQGTGA. The CDR3 totals 16 residues. Trimming shortened V by 2 bases and J by 0 bases, and 8 bases separated the two germline ends. As DNA, the CDR3 is TGTGCCAGCAGCTTACGGGGCCCCTCTGGGGCCAACGTCCTGACTTTC. This codes for CASSLRGPSGANVLTF.